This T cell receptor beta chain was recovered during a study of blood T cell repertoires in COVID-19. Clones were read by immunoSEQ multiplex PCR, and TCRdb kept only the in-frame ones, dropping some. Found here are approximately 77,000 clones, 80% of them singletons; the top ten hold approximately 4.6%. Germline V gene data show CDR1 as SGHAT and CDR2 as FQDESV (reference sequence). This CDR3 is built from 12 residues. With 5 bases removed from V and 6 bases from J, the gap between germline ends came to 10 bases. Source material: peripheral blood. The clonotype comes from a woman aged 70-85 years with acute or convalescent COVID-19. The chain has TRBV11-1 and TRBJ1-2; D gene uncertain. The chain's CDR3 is CASSREIDGYTF. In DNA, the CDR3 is TGTGCCAGCAGCCGGGAGATCGATGGCTACACCTTC.